This TCR beta chain comes out of a study of cytomegalovirus exposure and HLA in healthy donors. The CDR3 length is 14 residues. Germline CDR1 reads MNHNS; CDR2 reads SASEGT. The study ran its PCR with 60 Vbeta and 13 Jbeta primers. Clones were read by immunoSEQ multiplex PCR, and TCRdb kept only the in-frame ones, dropping some. The sample comprises over 150,000 clones, 65% to 90% of which are singletons, and 1% to 1.5% rests with the top ten. About this clone: One junction end disagrees with the germline gene, perhaps due to a read error. Distinct nucleotide sequences in the sample also encode this CDR3.

The receptor comes from a girl aged 2 to 9 in good health and CMV-seropositive. Material: PBMCs. The gene calls are TRBV6-1 and TRBJ2-2; perhaps TRBD1 as D (6 bases). In DNA, the CDR3 is TGTGCCAGCGTTCAGACACAGGGTTTCGGGGAGCTGTTCTTT. Its translation: CASVQTQGFGELFF.